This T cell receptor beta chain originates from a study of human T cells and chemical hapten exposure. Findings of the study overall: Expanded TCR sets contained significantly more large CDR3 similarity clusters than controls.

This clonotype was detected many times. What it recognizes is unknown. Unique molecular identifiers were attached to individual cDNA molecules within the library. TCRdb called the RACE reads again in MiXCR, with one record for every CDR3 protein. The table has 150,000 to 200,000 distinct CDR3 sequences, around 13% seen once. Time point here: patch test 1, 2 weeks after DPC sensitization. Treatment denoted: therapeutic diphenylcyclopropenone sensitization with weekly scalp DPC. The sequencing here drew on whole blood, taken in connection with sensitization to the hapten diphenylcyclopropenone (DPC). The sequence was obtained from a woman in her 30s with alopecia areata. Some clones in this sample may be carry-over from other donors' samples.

CDR3 in DNA: TGCGCCAGCAGCCAAGATGTGCGGACTAGCGGCAAAGAGACCCAGTACTTC. Protein: CASSQDVRTSGKETQYF. V gene TRBV4-3 combines with J gene TRBJ2-5; 10 nucleotides line up with TRBD2. Looked up from germline, CDR1 is LGHNA and CDR2 is YSLEER. J was trimmed by 3 bases and V by 0 bases; bases with no gene match: 7. The CDR3 consists of 17 residues.